The 6 T cell receptor beta chains below were found in one sample sequenced in a study of cytomegalovirus exposure and HLA in healthy donors. In the PCR, 60 Vbeta and 13 Jbeta primers were used. The data were produced by immunoSEQ multiplex PCR, yet TCRdb's version contains in-frame clones alone and is incomplete. Here the sample spans roughly 120,000 clones, approximately 85% being singletons. Specimen: PBMCs. The receptors here all came from a male donor in good health and CMV-seropositive.

Only a few counts were recorded for this clone. The chain combines TRBV4-3 with TRBJ2-6; maybe TRBD1 (6 bases). CDR3 length: 16 amino acids. V was shortened by 0 bases and J by 1 base, with 7 bases between the two germline ends. The germline V gene encodes CDR1 LGHNA and CDR2 YSLEER. CDR3: CASSQDTGSGANVLTF. The CDR3 DNA sequence: TGCGCCAGCAGCCAAGATACAGGGTCTGGGGCCAACGTCCTGACTTTC.

CDR3 sequence (DNA): TGTGCCAGCAGCCAAGATCTCCAGGCTTTCGGTGAAAAACTGTTTTTT. This encodes CASSQDLQAFGEKLFF. The chain recombines TRBV4-2 with TRBJ1-4; D ambiguous. V was pared by 0 bases and J by 7 bases, with 15 bases between. CDR3 length: 16 residues. Germline loops: CDR1 LGHNA, CDR2 YNFKEQ.

V usage is TRBV6-1 and J usage is TRBJ1-5, with 9 bases lining up with TRBD1. CDR1 MNHNS and CDR2 SASEGT come from the germline V gene. V trimming: 8 bases; J trimming: 1 base; junction bases outside the gene matches: 3. CDR3 length: 14 amino acids. CDR3 sequence reads: CASPTGGSNQPQHF. The DNA of the CDR3 is TGTGCCAGCCCGACAGGGGGAAGCAATCAGCCCCAGCATTTT.

The V call is TRBV11-1, the J call TRBJ2-7; D not resolved. CDR3 length: 12 residues. CDR1 is SGHAT, CDR2 FQDESV, per germline (reference sequence). V was clipped by 5 bases and J by 0 bases, with 5 bases between them. The DNA for the CDR3 is TGTGCCAGCAGCCAGAACTCCTACGAGCAGTACTTC. Encoded protein: CASSQNSYEQYF.

V is TRBV27 and J is TRBJ1-2, with 7 bases identical to TRBD1. CDR3 length: 13 residues. Trimming removed 5 bases from V and 7 bases from J; junction bases left unmatched: 7. CDR1 is MNHEY and CDR2 is SMNVEV in the germline V gene (reference sequence). The CDR3 is CASSPGQSFGYTF. The CDR3 DNA reads as TGTGCCAGCAGTCCGGGACAGAGTTTTGGCTACACCTTC.

This chain uses TRBV9 with TRBJ2-1, with D tentatively TRBD2 (6 bases). V lost 6 bases and J lost 1, with 11 bases in between. Per the germline V gene, CDR1 is SGDLS and CDR2 is YYNGEE. The CDR3 has 14 amino acids. The CDR3 loop is CASNSGNSYNEQFF. The CDR3 nucleotides are TGTGCCAGCAATAGCGGAAATTCCTACAATGAGCAGTTCTTC.